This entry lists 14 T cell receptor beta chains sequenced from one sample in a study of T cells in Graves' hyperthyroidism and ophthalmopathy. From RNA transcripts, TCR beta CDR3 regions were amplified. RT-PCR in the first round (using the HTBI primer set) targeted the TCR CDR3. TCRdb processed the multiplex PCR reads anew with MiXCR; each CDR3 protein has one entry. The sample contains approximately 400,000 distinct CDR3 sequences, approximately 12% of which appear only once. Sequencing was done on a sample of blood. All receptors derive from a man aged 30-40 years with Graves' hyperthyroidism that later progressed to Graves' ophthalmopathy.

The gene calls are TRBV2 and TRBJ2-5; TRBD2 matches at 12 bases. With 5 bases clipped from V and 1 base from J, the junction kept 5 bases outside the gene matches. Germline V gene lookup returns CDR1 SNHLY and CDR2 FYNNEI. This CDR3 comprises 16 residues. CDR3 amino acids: CASSIRLAGVQETQYF. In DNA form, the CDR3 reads TGTGCCAGCAGTATACGACTAGCGGGGGTCCAAGAGACCCAGTACTTC.

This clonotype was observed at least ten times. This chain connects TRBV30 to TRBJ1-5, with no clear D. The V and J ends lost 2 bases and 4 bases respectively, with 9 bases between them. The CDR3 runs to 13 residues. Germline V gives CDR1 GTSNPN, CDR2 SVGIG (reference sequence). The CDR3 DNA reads TGTGCCTGGAGTCTCGGAGCAAATCAGCCCCAGCATTTT. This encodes CAWSLGANQPQHF.

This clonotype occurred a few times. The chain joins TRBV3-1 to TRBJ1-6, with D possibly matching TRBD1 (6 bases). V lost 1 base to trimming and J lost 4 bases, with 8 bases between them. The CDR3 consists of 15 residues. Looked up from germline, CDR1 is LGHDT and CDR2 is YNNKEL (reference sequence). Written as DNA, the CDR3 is TGTGCCAGCAGCCAAGTAACAGGGTATAATTCACCCCTCCACTTT. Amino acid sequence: CASSQVTGYNSPLHF.

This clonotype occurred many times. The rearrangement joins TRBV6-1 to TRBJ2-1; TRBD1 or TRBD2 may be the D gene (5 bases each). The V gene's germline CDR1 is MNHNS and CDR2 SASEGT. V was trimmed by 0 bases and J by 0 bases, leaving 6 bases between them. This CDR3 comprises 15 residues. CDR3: CASSEAGVSYNEQFF. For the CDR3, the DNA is TGTGCCAGCAGTGAAGCGGGGGTCTCCTACAATGAGCAGTTCTTC.

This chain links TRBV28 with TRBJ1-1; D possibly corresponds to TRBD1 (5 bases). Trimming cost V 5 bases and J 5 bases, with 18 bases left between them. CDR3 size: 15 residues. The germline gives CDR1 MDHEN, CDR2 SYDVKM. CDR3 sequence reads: CASSLPGARGTEAFF. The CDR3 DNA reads TGTGCCAGCAGTCTCCCCGGGGCCCGGGGGACTGAAGCTTTCTTT.

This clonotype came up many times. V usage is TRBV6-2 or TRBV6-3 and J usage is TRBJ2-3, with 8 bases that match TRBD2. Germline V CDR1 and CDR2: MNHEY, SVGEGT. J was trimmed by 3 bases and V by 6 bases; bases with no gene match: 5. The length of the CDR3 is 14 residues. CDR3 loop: CASSHGLATDTQYF. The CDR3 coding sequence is TGTGCCAGCAGCCATGGACTAGCAACAGATACGCAGTATTTT.

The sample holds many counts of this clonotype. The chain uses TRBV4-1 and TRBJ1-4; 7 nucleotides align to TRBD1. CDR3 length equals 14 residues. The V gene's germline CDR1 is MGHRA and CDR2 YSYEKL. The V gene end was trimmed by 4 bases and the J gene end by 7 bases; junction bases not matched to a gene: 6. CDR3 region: CASSLGTDPEKLFF. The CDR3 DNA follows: TGCGCCAGCAGCCTCGGGACAGATCCTGAAAAACTGTTTTTT.

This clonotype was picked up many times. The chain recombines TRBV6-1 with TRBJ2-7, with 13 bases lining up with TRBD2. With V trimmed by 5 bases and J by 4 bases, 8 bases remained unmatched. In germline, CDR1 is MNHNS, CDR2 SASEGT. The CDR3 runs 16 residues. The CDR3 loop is CASSRLAGGRGYEQYF. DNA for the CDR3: TGTGCCAGCAGTCGACTAGCGGGGGGTCGGGGGTACGAGCAGTACTTC.

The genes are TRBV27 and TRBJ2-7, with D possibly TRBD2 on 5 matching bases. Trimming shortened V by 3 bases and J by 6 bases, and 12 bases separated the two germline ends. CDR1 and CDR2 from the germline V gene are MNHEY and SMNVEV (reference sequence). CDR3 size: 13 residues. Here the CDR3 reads CASSFSYRGEQYF. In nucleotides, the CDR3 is TGTGCCAGCAGTTTTTCCTATCGGGGCGAGCAGTACTTC.

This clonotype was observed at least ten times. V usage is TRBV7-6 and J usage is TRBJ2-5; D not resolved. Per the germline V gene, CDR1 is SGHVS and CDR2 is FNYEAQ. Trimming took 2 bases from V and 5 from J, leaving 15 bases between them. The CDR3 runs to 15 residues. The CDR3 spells CASSLFLTRMETQYF. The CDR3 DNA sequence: TGTGCCAGCAGCTTATTTCTTACACGCATGGAGACCCAGTACTTC.

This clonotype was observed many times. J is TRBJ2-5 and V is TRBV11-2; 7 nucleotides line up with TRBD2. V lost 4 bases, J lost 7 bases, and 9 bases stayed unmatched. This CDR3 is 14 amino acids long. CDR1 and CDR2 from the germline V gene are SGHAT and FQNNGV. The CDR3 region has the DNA TGTGCCAGCAGCTCGGGGGGACGGTTTGGGACCCAGTACTTC. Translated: CASSSGGRFGTQYF.

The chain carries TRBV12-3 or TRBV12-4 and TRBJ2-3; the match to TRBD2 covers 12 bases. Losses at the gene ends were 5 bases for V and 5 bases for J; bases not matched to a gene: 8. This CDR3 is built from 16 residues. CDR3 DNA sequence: TGTGCCAGCAGTGACTCTAGCGGGGGGGGCGTAGATACGCAGTATTTT. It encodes CASSDSSGGGVDTQYF.

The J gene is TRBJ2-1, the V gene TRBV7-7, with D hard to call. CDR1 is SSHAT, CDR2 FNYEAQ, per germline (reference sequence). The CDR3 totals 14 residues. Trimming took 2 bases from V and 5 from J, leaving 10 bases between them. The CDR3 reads CASSLTGSNNEQFF. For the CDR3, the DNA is TGTGCCAGCAGCTTAACCGGGTCAAACAATGAGCAGTTCTTC.

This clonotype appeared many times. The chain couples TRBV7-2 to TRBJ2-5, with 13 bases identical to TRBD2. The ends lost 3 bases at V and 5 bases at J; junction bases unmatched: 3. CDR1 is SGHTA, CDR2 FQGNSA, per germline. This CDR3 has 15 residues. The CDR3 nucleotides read TGTGCCAGCAGCTTGACTAGCGGGGGGCTGGAGACCCAGTACTTC. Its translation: CASSLTSGGLETQYF.